This TCR beta chain was identified during a study of T cells in Graves' hyperthyroidism and ophthalmopathy (dated by TCRdb to between 2018 and 2020). For the wider study: Peripheral blood samples were taken at the time of initial diagnosis, prior to any treatment. The approximately 90 discovery patients were randomly split 7:3 into training and test sets. The paper reports TCR Vbeta CDR3 sequencing of some 140 peripheral blood samples: 40 to 45 ophthalmopathy, over 70 hyperthyroidism and approximately 17 progressor patients. The study also compared thyroid tissue and blood T-cell repertoires from several Graves' hyperthyroidism patients. After sampling, hyperthyroidism patients received methimazole starting at 30 mg daily, and ophthalmopathy patients received high-dose intravenous methylprednisolone. An independent validation cohort of under 20 hyperthyroidism patients and 17 patients who later progressed to ophthalmopathy tested prospective prediction of ophthalmopathy. A discovery cohort of about 100 patients, roughly 40 with Graves' ophthalmopathy and under 60 with stable Graves' hyperthyroidism, was used to find distinguishing TCR V-J signatures.

V is pared back by 4 bases and J by 1 base, with 12 bases lying between the germline termini. Looking up the germline V gene (reference sequence) yields CDR1 SEHNR and CDR2 FQNEAQ. Taken from cysteine to phenylalanine, the CDR3 has 15 residues. The only DNA kept is the CDR3, 45 bases in frame from the first base. Findings and caveats that apply to the study as a whole: Most expanded thyroid clonotypes (frequency above 0.001) were also detected in blood, a finding suggesting that blood repertoires may reflect thyroid immune responses. No statistical method was used to fix the sample size in advance, and group allocation was not hidden from the investigators. A 13 V-J signature model separated ophthalmopathy from stable hyperthyroidism, with roughly 88% sensitivity and 81% to 83% specificity in cross-validation and 80%/75% in testing. In validation, progression to ophthalmopathy was predicted by the model with more than 65% sensitivity and nearly 75% specificity, a median of around 5.9 months before onset.

Hyperthyroidism patients were newly diagnosed, with disease duration under 2 months, and aged 18 to 65 years. Any patient with an uncontrolled infection, another autoimmune disease, pregnancy or lactation was excluded. Clinical symptoms, serum thyroxine and TRAb, thyroid ultrasound, and orbital computed tomography formed the basis for the diagnoses. Blood from progressor patients was drawn when they were first diagnosed with hyperthyroidism, before any ophthalmopathy symptoms appeared. PBMCs were isolated from more than 9 ml of fresh peripheral blood by Ficoll-Paque density gradient centrifugation. Progressor patients were initially diagnosed with Graves' hyperthyroidism and developed ophthalmopathy during follow-up. Total RNA was extracted using Trizol reagent, and RNA quality was assessed on an Agilent 2100 Bioanalyzer. The TCR beta CDR3 regions were amplified from the RNA transcripts. The TCR CDR3 was subjected to a first round of RT-PCR using the HTBI primer set and the Qiagen OneStep RT-PCR kit. Libraries were constructed in a second round of multiplex PCR, after which size selection and purification were performed. Paired-end sequencing of the libraries was performed with 100 bp reads on an Illumina HiSeq2000. Per the source publication's procedure: Raw data were processed with SOAPnuke, discarding reads with adapters, uncalled bases, mean Phred below 15, or no exact constant-primer or identifier match. COPE v1.2.5 was used to merge high-quality paired reads, and clonotypes were defined as unique nucleotide sequences. Clonotypes were aligned to IMGT TRBV, TRBD and TRBJ reference segments using MiTCR v1.1. Only V-J combinations with frequency above 0.0001, covering 99% to 99.2% of repertoires, were analysed. A TCS score was defined as the ratio of F50 (clonal expansion) to E x V (chaos), with BLOSUM62-based TCRdist applied between CDR3 peptides within each V-J. Welch's t-statistics and random forest reduced fewer than 550 V-J features to roughly 13, which were used in a naive Bayes classifier (R e1071). The raw public reads went through TCRdb reprocessing: fastp at Q25, MiXCR clone calling, in-frame beta chains kept. Every entry covers one CDR3 protein and lists the most common genes and DNA from its rows. These V and J calls originate from TCRdb's pipeline instead of the authors' own analysis. For this sample the table gives about 250,000 distinct CDR3 sequences, of which roughly 15% were detected only once. Clones ranked in the top ten supply 30% to 35% of the sample.

Of note for this clonotype: Its antigen is currently not known. Within one base of it there is no much larger clone, and no base qualities were kept.

The chain employs TRBV7-9 and TRBJ2-3; the D gene assignment is ambiguous. The clonotype was recovered from a woman between 45 and 65 years old with Graves' hyperthyroidism that later progressed to Graves' ophthalmopathy. Sequencing was performed on blood. The CDR3: CASSSLQARTDTQYF. The nucleotides are TGTGCCAGCAGCTCTTTACAAGCCCGCACAGATACGCAGTATTTT.